This T cell receptor beta chain emerged from a study of PD-1 blockade in classical Hodgkin lymphoma. This table comes from immunoSEQ multiplex PCR, and its TCRdb copy is limited to in-frame clones, with some not included. Here the sample spans about 13,000 clones, around four fifths being singletons. Study-wide points: Anyone who began nivolumab under 1 year after ASCT was excluded.

Germline-derived CDR1 and CDR2 are MNHEY and SMNVEV (reference sequence). The CDR3 contains 15 residues. V was clipped by 6 bases and J by 0 bases, with 13 bases between them. With regard to this clone: Its antigen is not identified.

Each patient relapsed following autologous stem cell transplantation, and prior brentuximab vedotin exposure differed. The receptor was isolated from a human donor with classical Hodgkin lymphoma. This material consisted of peripheral blood mononuclear cells (PBMCs), taken at baseline. The V gene is TRBV27, the J gene TRBJ2-3, with a possible D match to TRBD1 (6 bases). This chain's CDR3 is CASRIGTTSTDTQYF. CDR3 nucleotides: TGTGCCAGCAGGATCGGGACAACGAGCACAGATACGCAGTATTTT.